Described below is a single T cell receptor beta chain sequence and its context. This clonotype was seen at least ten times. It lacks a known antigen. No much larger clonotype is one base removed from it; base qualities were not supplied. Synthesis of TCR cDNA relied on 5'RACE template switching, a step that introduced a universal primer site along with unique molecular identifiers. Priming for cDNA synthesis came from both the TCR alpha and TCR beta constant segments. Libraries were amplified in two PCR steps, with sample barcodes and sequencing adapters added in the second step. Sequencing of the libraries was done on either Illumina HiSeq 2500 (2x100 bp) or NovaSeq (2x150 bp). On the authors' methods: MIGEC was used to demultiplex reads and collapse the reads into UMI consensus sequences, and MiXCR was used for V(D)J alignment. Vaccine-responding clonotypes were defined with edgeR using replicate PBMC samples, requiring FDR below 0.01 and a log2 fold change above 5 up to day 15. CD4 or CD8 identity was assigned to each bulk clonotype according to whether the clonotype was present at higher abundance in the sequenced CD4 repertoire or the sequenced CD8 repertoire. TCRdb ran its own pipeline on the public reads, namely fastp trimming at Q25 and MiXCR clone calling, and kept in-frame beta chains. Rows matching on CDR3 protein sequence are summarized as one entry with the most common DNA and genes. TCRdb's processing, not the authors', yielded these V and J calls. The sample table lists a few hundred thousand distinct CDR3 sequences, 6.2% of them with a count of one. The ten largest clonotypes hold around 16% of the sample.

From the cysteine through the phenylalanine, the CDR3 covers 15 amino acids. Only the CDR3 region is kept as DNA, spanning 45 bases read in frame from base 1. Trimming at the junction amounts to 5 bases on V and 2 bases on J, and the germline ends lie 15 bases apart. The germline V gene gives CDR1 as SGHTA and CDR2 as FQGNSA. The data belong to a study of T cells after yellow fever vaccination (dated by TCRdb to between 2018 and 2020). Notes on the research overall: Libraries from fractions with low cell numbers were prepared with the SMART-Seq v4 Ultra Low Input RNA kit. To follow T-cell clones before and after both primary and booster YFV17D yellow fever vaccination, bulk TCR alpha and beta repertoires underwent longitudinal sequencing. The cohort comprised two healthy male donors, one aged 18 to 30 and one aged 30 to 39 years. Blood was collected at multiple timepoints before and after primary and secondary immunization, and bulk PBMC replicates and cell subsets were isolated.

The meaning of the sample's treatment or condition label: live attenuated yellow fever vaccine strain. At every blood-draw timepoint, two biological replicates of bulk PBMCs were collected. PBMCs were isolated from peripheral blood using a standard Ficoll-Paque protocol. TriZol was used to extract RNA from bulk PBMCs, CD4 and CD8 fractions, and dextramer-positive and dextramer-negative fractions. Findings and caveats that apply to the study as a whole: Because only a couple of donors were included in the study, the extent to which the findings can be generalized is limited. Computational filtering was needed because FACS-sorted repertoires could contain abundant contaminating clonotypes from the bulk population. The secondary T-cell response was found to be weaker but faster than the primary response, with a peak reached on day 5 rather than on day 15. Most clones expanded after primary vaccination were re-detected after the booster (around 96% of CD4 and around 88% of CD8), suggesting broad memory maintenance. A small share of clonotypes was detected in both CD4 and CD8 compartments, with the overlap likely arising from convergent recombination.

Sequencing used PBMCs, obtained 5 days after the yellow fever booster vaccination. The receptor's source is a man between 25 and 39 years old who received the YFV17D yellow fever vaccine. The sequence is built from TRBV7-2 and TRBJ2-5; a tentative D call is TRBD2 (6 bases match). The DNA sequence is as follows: TGTGCCAGCAGCCAGGAGGGGTTGCAACAAGAGACCCAGTACTTC. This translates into CASSQEGLQQETQYF.